This TCR beta chain comes out of a study of blood T cell repertoires in COVID-19. Whole-study context: Samples of COVID-19 (acute and convalescent) were obtained from the United States, Italy and Spain. T cells, B-cell-depleted T cells, or PBMCs supplied cDNA or gDNA.

V shed 2 bases, J shed 7 bases, and the junction held 17 bases outside the gene matches. This CDR3 region has 19 residues. Germline V gene sequence: CDR1 SNHLY, CDR2 FYNNEI. As originally analysed: Amplifying reference gene primers gave estimates of nucleated cell counts. The protocol was immunoSEQ multiplex PCR, while the TCRdb copy is restricted to in-frame clones and leaves out a portion. The V and J calls and clone size were taken over from that table, and D and trimming were inferred from the DNA. The sample lists some 150,000 clones, 80% seen once, with about 0.58% in the top ten. The sequenced sample consisted of peripheral blood. The chain employs TRBV2 and TRBJ2-2, with TRBD1 matching 9 bases. This TCR came from a man aged 55 to 70 with acute or convalescent COVID-19. For the CDR3, the DNA is TGTGCCAGCAGTGAAATGAGGCCGGGACAGGGCTTTGATGGCGGGGAGCTGTTTTTT. Amino acid sequence: CASSEMRPGQGFDGGELFF.